The 29 T cell receptor beta chains reported below all come from one sample, sequenced in a study of T cells in Graves' hyperthyroidism and ophthalmopathy. The TCR beta CDR3 regions underwent amplification using RNA transcripts as the source. TCR CDR3 underwent first-round RT-PCR with the HTBI primer set. TCRdb re-analysed the multiplex PCR reads in MiXCR, keeping a single row per CDR3 protein. This table holds around 620,000 distinct CDR3 sequences, roughly 50% found once. The material sequenced was peripheral blood or thyroid tissue (not recorded which). The receptors here all came from an adult woman with Graves' disease, either hyperthyroidism or ophthalmopathy (not recorded which).

This clonotype occurred many times. This chain joins TRBV5-4 and TRBJ1-1; weak D call: TRBD1 (5 bases). V lost 3 bases and J 3 bases, leaving 12 bases between the germline ends. CDR3 length: 14 residues. Germline V gives CDR1 SGHNT, CDR2 YYREEE (reference sequence). The chain's CDR3 is CASSSGYKDTEAFF. CDR3 in DNA: TGTGCCAGCAGCTCAGGGTATAAGGACACTGAAGCTTTCTTT.

The chain recombines TRBV7-9 with TRBJ1-3, with no clear D. Germline assignment: CDR1 SEHNR and CDR2 FQNEAQ (reference sequence). This CDR3 has 18 amino acids. V was pared by 5 bases and J by 0 bases, with 20 bases between. The CDR3 protein is CASSPQRASPYSGNTIYF. The CDR3 region has the DNA TGTGCCAGCAGCCCCCAGCGAGCAAGCCCCTACTCTGGAAACACCATATATTTT.

This clonotype was observed many times. This chain joins TRBV7-9 and TRBJ1-5, with a possible D match to TRBD1 (6 bases). Between the trimmed V and J ends, which lost 5 bases and 8 bases, there was a span of 16 bases. Germline CDR1 is SEHNR and CDR2 is FQNEAQ (reference sequence). The CDR3 extends over 14 amino acids. CDR3 protein: CASSLQGYEEPQHF. In nucleotides, the CDR3 is TGTGCCAGCAGCCTACAGGGCTATGAGGAGCCCCAGCATTTT.

The chain links TRBV19 to TRBJ2-5; 9 bases are shared with TRBD2. This CDR3 spans 17 amino acids. Germline assignment: CDR1 LNHDA and CDR2 SQIVND (reference sequence). With 0 bases clipped from V and 5 bases from J, the junction kept 10 bases outside the gene matches. The DNA for the CDR3 is TGTGCCAGTAGTATAGATGGGCTAGCGGGAACGCTTGAGACCCAGTACTTC. Its protein product is CASSIDGLAGTLETQYF.

The chain couples TRBV19 to TRBJ2-1, with D possibly TRBD2 on 6 matching bases. Between the trimmed V and J ends, which lost 6 bases and 5 bases, there was a span of 20 bases. This CDR3 comprises 16 residues. Germline V gives CDR1 LNHDA, CDR2 SQIVND (reference sequence). CDR3 bases: TGTGCCAGTAGCTCCGAGAGGGAGCGGGCCGACAATGAGCAGTTCTTC. This encodes CASSSERERADNEQFF.

This clonotype was counted at least ten times. For the CDR3, the DNA is TGTGCCAGCAGCTATCGACATAACATGAACACTGAAGCTTTCTTT. Protein: CASSYRHNMNTEAFF. The chain couples TRBV6-2 or TRBV6-3 to TRBJ1-1, with D unresolved. Trimming removed 6 bases from V and 0 bases from J, with 14 bases in between. CDR1 MNHEY and CDR2 SVGEGT come from the germline V gene. CDR3 size: 15 residues.

This chain joins TRBV12-3 or TRBV12-4 and TRBJ2-5; tentatively, D is TRBD1 or TRBD2 (5 bases each). The CDR3 consists of 14 residues. V was pared by 7 bases and J by 4 bases, with 16 bases between. CDR3 coding DNA: TGTGCCAGCAAGAATACGGGGCTGACAGAGACCCAGTACTTC. This encodes CASKNTGLTETQYF.

The V gene is TRBV10-3, the J gene TRBJ2-5; 9 nucleotides match TRBD2. V was clipped by 10 bases and J by 1 base; unmatched bases: 10. Germline V CDR1 and CDR2: ENHRY, SYGVKD. This CDR3 contains 15 residues. This chain's CDR3 is CATQTSGDLQETQYF. DNA of the CDR3: TGTGCCACCCAGACTAGCGGAGACCTCCAAGAGACCCAGTACTTC.

Concerning this clonotype: Just one base apart from a much larger clone, this may be a read error. V usage is TRBV6-2 or TRBV6-3 and J usage is TRBJ1-3; D not certain. This CDR3 region has 16 residues. The germline V gene has CDR1 MNHEY and CDR2 SVGEGT. The DNA for the CDR3 is TGTGCCAGCAGTTACGGAGGACGGTACTCTGGAAACACCACATATTTT. Protein sequence: CASSYGGRYSGNTTYF.

This clonotype was observed a handful of times. The rearrangement joins TRBV2 to TRBJ2-1; 10 nucleotides line up with TRBD2. Unmatched junction bases numbered 1, after V lost 4 bases and J lost 4 bases. This CDR3 is built from 14 residues. Germline CDR1 SNHLY, CDR2 FYNNEI. The CDR3 DNA sequence: TGTGCCAGCAGTGGGACTAGCGGTTACAATGAGCAGTTCTTC. Translation gives CASSGTSGYNEQFF.

In this sample, this clonotype turned up many times. V gene TRBV2 combines with J gene TRBJ1-2; 7 bases are a match to TRBD1. J gave up 7 bases and V 3 bases, and 5 bases lay outside the gene matches. The germline V gene encodes CDR1 SNHLY and CDR2 FYNNEI. The CDR3 is 13 residues long. The CDR3 nucleotides read TGTGCCAGCAGTGACAGGGGGAGGCTTGGCTACACCTTC. Translation: CASSDRGRLGYTF.

This clonotype was counted at least ten times. The V call is TRBV5-1, the J call TRBJ1-2, with D possibly being TRBD1 (6 bases). Germline assignment: CDR1 SGHRS and CDR2 YFSETQ. V lost 0 bases to trimming and J lost 6 bases, with 15 bases between them. The CDR3 extends over 15 amino acids. Here the CDR3 DNA reads TGCGCCAGCAGCTTGGAAGTTTTGGGGGCGGATGGCTACACCTTC. Its protein product is CASSLEVLGADGYTF.

Points on this clonotype: A junction end diverges from the germline sequence, so it may reflect a read error. The rearrangement links TRBV19 to TRBJ2-6, with D possibly being TRBD2 (6 bases). Looked up from germline, CDR1 is LNHDA and CDR2 is SQIVND (reference sequence). The CDR3 is 11 amino acids. DNA of the CDR3: TGTGCCAGCGCACGGGACTGGGCTGAAGCTTTC. Protein: CASARDWAEAF.

This clonotype was observed at least ten times. V gene TRBV3-1 combines with J gene TRBJ1-2; no reliable D call. The germline V gene encodes CDR1 LGHDT and CDR2 YNNKEL (reference sequence). The CDR3 extends over 15 amino acids. Trimming pared 0 bases from V and 8 bases from J, leaving 16 bases between. CDR3 sequence: CASSQDSAVTGGYTF. Written as DNA, the CDR3 is TGTGCCAGCAGCCAAGATAGTGCAGTCACGGGGGGCTACACCTTC.

V and J are TRBV20-1 and TRBJ2-5; possibly TRBD1 for D (6 bases). V was pared by 4 bases and J by 2 bases, with 14 bases between. CDR1 and CDR2 from the germline V gene are DFQATT and SNEGSKA (reference sequence). The CDR3 covers 14 residues. The CDR3 loop reads CSANLDSRQETQYF. In nucleotides, the CDR3 is TGCAGTGCTAACCTGGACAGTCGGCAAGAGACCCAGTACTTC.

This clonotype was detected only a few times. Just one base apart from a much larger clone, this may be a read error. This sequence joins TRBV2 and TRBJ1-5; no reliable D call. The CDR3 contains 12 residues. CDR1 SNHLY and CDR2 FYNNEI come from the germline V gene. CDR3 sequence (DNA): TGTGCCAGCAGTCCCATAGATCAGCCCCGGCATTTT. This sequence encodes CASSPIDQPRHF.

The chain employs TRBV15 and TRBJ1-6, with 7 bases identical to TRBD1. V shed 6 bases, J shed 6 bases, and the junction held 11 bases outside the gene matches. The CDR3 runs to 16 residues. CDR1 is LNHNV and CDR2 is YYDKDF in the germline V gene (reference sequence). CDR3 bases: TGTGCCACCAGTGGTTTCGGGAGGGGGCTTAATTCACCCCTCCACTTT. Protein product: CATSGFGRGLNSPLHF.

The genes are TRBV9 and TRBJ2-3, with D possibly matching TRBD1 (6 bases). V lost 3 bases and J lost 9, with 11 bases in between. Germline V gene lookup returns CDR1 SGDLS and CDR2 YYNGEE. This CDR3 region has 12 residues. The CDR3 here is CASSEVQGTQYF. CDR3 nucleotides: TGTGCCAGCAGCGAAGTACAGGGAACGCAGTATTTT.

Points on this clonotype: A read error may explain this, as a much larger clone is one base away. CDR3 nucleotide sequence: TGTGCCAGCAGTCCCCGCGTGGGGACCGGGGAGCTGCTTTTT. Translation gives CASSPRVGTGELLF. The rearrangement links TRBV12-3 or TRBV12-4 to TRBJ2-2; tentatively, D is TRBD1 or TRBD2 (5 bases each). The CDR3 totals 14 residues.

Ten or more counts support this clonotype. The chain is built from TRBV5-6 and TRBJ1-4; 9 nucleotides line up with TRBD1. Trimming removed 4 bases from V and 8 bases from J; junction bases left unmatched: 9. The CDR3 runs 15 residues. In germline, CDR1 is SGHDT, CDR2 YYEEEE. The chain's CDR3 is CASSRTGTGTEKLFF. CDR3 nucleotides: TGTGCCAGCAGCCGCACCGGGACAGGGACAGAAAAACTGTTTTTT.

This clonotype has ten or more counts. The chain joins TRBV6-2 or TRBV6-3 to TRBJ2-2; TRBD2 is a possible D gene (6 bases). CDR1 is MNHEY and CDR2 is SVGEGT in the germline V gene. V shed 2 bases and J shed 0 bases, with 13 bases lying between them. There are 17 residues in the CDR3. DNA for the CDR3: TGTGCCAGCAGTTACCGGGAAGCGGGCCCGAACACCGGGGAGCTGTTTTTT. This codes for CASSYREAGPNTGELFF.

J is TRBJ1-4 and V is TRBV19; D not certain. Trimming cost V 6 bases and J 8 bases, with 16 bases left between them. This CDR3 has 14 amino acids. Germline loops: CDR1 LNHDA, CDR2 SQIVND (reference sequence). CDR3 sequence (DNA): TGTGCCAGTAGCTCAACCGAGGATTGGGAAAAACTGTTTTTT. Protein: CASSSTEDWEKLFF. Supplemented by reference TRBV19 and TRBJ1-4, the full variable domain reads DGGITQSPKYLFRKEGQNVTLSCEQNLNHDAMYWYRQDPGQGLRLIYYSQIVNDFQKGDIAEGYSVSREKKESFPLTVTSAQKNPTAFYLCASSSTEDWEKLFFGSGTQLSVL.

V usage is TRBV10-1 and J usage is TRBJ2-3; 8 bases map to TRBD2. Trimming took 9 bases from V and 0 from J; bases not matched to a gene: 5. CDR1 is WNHNN and CDR2 is SYGVQD in the germline V gene (reference sequence). The CDR3 runs 14 residues. The DNA of the CDR3 is TGCGCCAGAAGCGGGGGACCTAGCACAGATACGCAGTATTTT. It specifies CARSGGPSTDTQYF.

The chain combines TRBV7-9 with TRBJ1-5; D not certain. In germline, CDR1 is SEHNR, CDR2 FQNEAQ (reference sequence). Trimming removed 4 bases from V and 2 bases from J, with 12 bases in between. The CDR3 covers 15 residues. In nucleotides, the CDR3 is TGTGCCAGCAGCTACGGGTCCCGGGGCAATCAGCCCCAGCATTTT. This gives the protein CASSYGSRGNQPQHF. The whole variable domain, remainder taken from reference TRBV7-9 and TRBJ1-5, is DTGVSQNPRHKITKRGQNVTFRCDPISEHNRLYWYRQTLGQGPEFLTYFQNEAQLEKSRLLSDRFSAERPKGSFSTLEIQRTEQGDSAMYLCASSYGSRGNQPQHFGDGTRLSIL.

This chain links TRBV7-3 with TRBJ2-2; the D is unclear. V lost 1 base to trimming and J lost 7 bases, with 7 bases between them. Germline CDR1 reads SGHTA; CDR2 reads FQGTGA. This CDR3 is 13 amino acids long. CDR3 protein: CASSLKKVGELFF. CDR3 DNA sequence: TGTGCCAGCAGCTTAAAAAAGGTCGGGGAGCTGTTTTTT.

This clonotype was counted ten times or more. The chain combines TRBV28 with TRBJ2-5; D unclear. CDR1 and CDR2 (germline): MDHEN, SYDVKM. V dropped 2 bases and J dropped 9 bases, with 10 bases sitting between them. This CDR3 spans 12 amino acids. CDR3 sequence: CASSLTHEAQYF. The CDR3 nucleotides read TGTGCCAGCAGTTTAACCCATGAGGCCCAGTACTTC.

At least ten counts were recorded for this clonotype. This CDR3 reads CASSYSRGNDYGYTF. CDR3 coding DNA: TGTGCCAGCAGTTACTCGCGCGGCAATGACTATGGCTACACCTTC. The genes are TRBV6-6 and TRBJ1-2; D gene unclear. V was shortened by 0 bases and J by 3 bases, with 11 bases between the two germline ends. CDR3 size: 15 residues. Germline CDR1 is MNHNY and CDR2 is SVGAGI (reference sequence).

V and J are TRBV7-8 and TRBJ2-5; 11 bases fit TRBD2. The germline V gene has CDR1 SGHVS and CDR2 FQNEAQ. The CDR3 is 17 amino acids. Trimming took 3 bases from V and 1 from J; bases not matched to a gene: 7. The CDR3 protein is CASSLSRLAGFQETQYF. CDR3 bases: TGTGCCAGCAGCTTGAGTCGACTAGCGGGATTCCAAGAGACCCAGTACTTC.

The V and J genes are TRBV10-3 and TRBJ1-5, with unresolved D. V lost 6 bases and J 6 bases, leaving 15 bases between the germline ends. The V gene's germline CDR1 is ENHRY and CDR2 SYGVKD. The CDR3 is 14 amino acids. The CDR3 DNA is TGTGCCATCAGACGAGCGGGAGGGCCTCAGCCCCAGCATTTT. As protein: CAIRRAGGPQPQHF.